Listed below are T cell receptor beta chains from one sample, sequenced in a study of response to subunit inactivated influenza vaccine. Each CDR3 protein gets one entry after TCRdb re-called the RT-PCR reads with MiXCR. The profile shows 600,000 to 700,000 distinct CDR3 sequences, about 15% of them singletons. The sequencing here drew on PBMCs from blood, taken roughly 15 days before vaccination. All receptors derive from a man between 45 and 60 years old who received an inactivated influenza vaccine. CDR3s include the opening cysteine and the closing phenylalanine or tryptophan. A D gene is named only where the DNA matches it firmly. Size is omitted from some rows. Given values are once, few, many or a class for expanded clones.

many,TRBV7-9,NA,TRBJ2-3,CASSTGLWATQYF,TGTGCCAGCAGCACTGGACTTTGGGCGACGCAGTATTTT
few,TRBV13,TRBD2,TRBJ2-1,CASSQEATSGGALNEQFF,TGTGCCAGCAGCCAAGAGGCGACTAGCGGGGGGGCGTTGAATGAGCAGTTCTTC
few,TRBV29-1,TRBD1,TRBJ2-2,CSVRAGGTGELFF,TGCAGCGTTCGGGCAGGGGGTACCGGGGAGCTGTTTTTT
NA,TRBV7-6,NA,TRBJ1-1,CASSLGATLRGEAFF,TGTGCCAGCAGCTTAGGGGCGACCCTGCGGGGTGAAGCTTTCTTT
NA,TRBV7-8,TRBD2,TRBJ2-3,CASSLLLRRGSTDTQYF,TGTGCCAGCAGCTTACTTCTAAGGCGGGGGAGCACAGATACGCAGTATTTT
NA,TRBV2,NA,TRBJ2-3,CASSERIGLFQYF,TGTGCCAGCAGTGAACGGATCGGCCTTTTTCAGTATTTT
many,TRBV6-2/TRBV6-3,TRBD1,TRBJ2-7,CASSYLGQGPYEQYF,TGTGCCAGCAGTTATTTGGGACAGGGGCCCTACGAGCAGTACTTC
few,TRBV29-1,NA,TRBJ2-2,CSASRRLTGELFF,TGCAGCGCGTCACGGCGTCTAACCGGGGAGCTGTTTTTT
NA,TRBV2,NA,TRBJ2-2,CASSVRGRGTGELFF,TGTGCCAGCAGTGTCAGGGGTCGGGGGACCGGGGAGCTGTTTTTT
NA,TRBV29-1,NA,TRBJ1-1,CSAEGLWGSTEAFF,TGCAGCGCCGAGGGGTTGTGGGGGAGCACTGAAGCTTTCTTT
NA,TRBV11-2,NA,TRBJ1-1,CASSLEHGTHSEAFF,TGTGCCAGCAGCTTAGAGCATGGGACACACTCCGAAGCTTTCTTT
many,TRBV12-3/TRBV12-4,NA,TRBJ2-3,CASMGWGVGTQYF,TGTGCCAGCATGGGATGGGGGGTCGGTACGCAGTATTTT
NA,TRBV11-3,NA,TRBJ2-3,CASSPGGSVTDTQYF,TGTGCCAGCAGCCCCGGCGGCTCAGTGACAGATACGCAGTATTTT
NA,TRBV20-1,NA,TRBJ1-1,CSALPRLSTTGPRMYPEAFF,TGCAGTGCTTTACCACGCCTATCCACCACCGGCCCCCGGATGTACCCTGAAGCTTTCTTT
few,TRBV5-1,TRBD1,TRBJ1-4,CASSFGQAGEKLFF,TGCGCCAGCAGCTTCGGACAGGCGGGTGAAAAACTGTTTTTT
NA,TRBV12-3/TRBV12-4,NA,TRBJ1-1,CASSPRMTAFF,TGTGCCAGCAGTCCAAGGATGACAGCTTTCTTT
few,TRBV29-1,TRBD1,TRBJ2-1,CSVIVQGSYNEQFF,TGCAGCGTTATCGTACAGGGGTCCTACAATGAGCAGTTCTTC
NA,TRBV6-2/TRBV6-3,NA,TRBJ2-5,CASPPGETQYF,TGTGCCAGCCCCCCAGGAGAGACCCAGTACTTC
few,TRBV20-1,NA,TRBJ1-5,CSARGRGHVNQPQHF,TGCAGTGCTAGAGGCCGGGGACATGTCAATCAGCCCCAGCATTTT
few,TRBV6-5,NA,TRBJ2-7,CASSPDGAYEQYF,TGTGCCAGCAGTCCGGACGGGGCGTACGAGCAGTACTTC
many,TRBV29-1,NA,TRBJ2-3,CSVVVITDTQYF,TGCAGCGTTGTGGTGATAACAGATACGCAGTATTTT
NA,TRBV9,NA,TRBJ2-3,CASSAEPRRGKGPDTQYF,TGTGCCAGCAGCGCAGAACCCAGGCGGGGAAAGGGCCCAGATACGCAGTATTTC
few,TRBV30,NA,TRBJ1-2,CAWSGTEFFYGYTF,TGTGCCTGGAGTGGGACGGAGTTTTTCTATGGCTACACCTTC
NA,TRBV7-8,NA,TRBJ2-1,CASSPTREQFF,TGTGCCAGCAGCCCGACTCGTGAGCAGTTCTTC
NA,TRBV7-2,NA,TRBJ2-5,CASSLRFDRETQYF,TGTGCCAGCAGCTTACGGTTTGATAGAGAGACCCAGTACTTC
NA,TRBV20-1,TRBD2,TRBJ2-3,CGASGSTDTQYF,TGCGGGGCTAGCGGAAGCACAGATACGCAGTATTTT
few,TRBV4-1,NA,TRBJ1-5,CASSQLQVINQPQHF,TGCGCCAGCAGCCAACTACAGGTGATCAATCAGCCCCAGCATTTT
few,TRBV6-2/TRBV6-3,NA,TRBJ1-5,CASSYSRGNQPQHF,TGTGCCAGCAGTTACTCGAGGGGAAATCAGCCCCAGCATTTT
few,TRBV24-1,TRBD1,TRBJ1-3,CATSDSTGAGNTIYF,TGTGCCACCAGTGATTCAACAGGGGCTGGAAACACCATATATTTT
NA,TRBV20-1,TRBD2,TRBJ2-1,CSARVRAGGSYNEQFF,TGCAGTGCTAGAGTAAGAGCGGGGGGGTCTTACAATGAGCAGTTCTTC
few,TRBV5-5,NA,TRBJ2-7,CASSLQGGPYEQYF,TGTGCCAGCAGCCTCCAGGGTGGTCCCTACGAGCAGTACTTC
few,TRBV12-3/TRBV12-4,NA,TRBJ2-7,CASSFIPGHTYEQYF,TGTGCCAGCAGTTTCATACCGGGACACACCTACGAGCAGTACTTC
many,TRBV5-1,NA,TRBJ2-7,CASSTLDEQYF,TGCGCCAGCAGTACCCTTGACGAGCAGTACTTC
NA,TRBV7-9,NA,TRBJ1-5,CASSYPGSNQPQHF,TGTGCCAGCAGTTACCCGGGAAGCAATCAGCCCCAGCATTTT
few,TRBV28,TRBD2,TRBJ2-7,CASSPLVAGSYEQYF,TGTGCCAGCAGCCCGTTGGTAGCGGGATCCTACGAGCAGTACTTC